The 23 T cell receptor beta chains reported below all come from one sample, sequenced in a study of monozygotic twins with inflammatory bowel disease. TCRdb reworked the 5' RACE reads into one entry per CDR3 protein, no DNA. The sample holds some 190,000 distinct CDR3 sequences. The sequenced material came from blood. Receptor source: a human donor with ulcerative colitis or Crohn's disease, or a healthy co-twin of an affected twin (not recorded which).

This chain joins TRBV4-3 and TRBJ2-2. The length of the CDR3 is 15 residues. Per germline, CDR1 LGHNA and CDR2 YSLEER. CDR3 protein: CASSQPSSPTGELFF.

The chain joins TRBV12-3 or TRBV12-4 to TRBJ1-3; absent DNA, TCRdb's TRBD1 call cannot be checked. CDR3 length equals 15 residues. This CDR3 is CASSLLGTVGNTIYF.

The chain links TRBV20-1 to TRBJ2-1. Germline lookup yields CDR1 DFQATT and CDR2 SNEGSKA (reference sequence). This CDR3 region has 13 residues. This CDR3 reads CSAREVVGNEQFF.

The chain links TRBV7-9 to TRBJ2-2; there is no DNA to check the TCRdb D call of TRBD2. CDR1 SEHNR and CDR2 FQNEAQ come from the germline V gene (reference sequence). This CDR3 contains 17 residues. CDR3 sequence reads: CASSLIAGGPNTGELFF. Full variable domain (missing parts from reference TRBV7-9 and TRBJ2-2): DTGVSQNPRHKITKRGQNVTFRCDPISEHNRLYWYRQTLGQGPEFLTYFQNEAQLEKSRLLSDRFSAERPKGSFSTLEIQRTEQGDSAMYLCASSLIAGGPNTGELFFGEGSRLTVL.

The CDR3 here is CASSFPGTETSGRADTQYF. The chain joins TRBV11-1 to TRBJ2-3; there is no DNA to check the TCRdb D call of TRBD2. Germline CDR1 is SGHAT and CDR2 is FQDESV (reference sequence). The CDR3 covers 19 residues.

The chain joins TRBV29-1 to TRBJ2-7; checking the TCRdb D call of TRBD1 is not possible without DNA. The germline gives CDR1 SQVTM, CDR2 ANQGSEA. The CDR3 runs 13 residues. CDR3 protein: CSVVRQGGYEQYF.

The V call is TRBV12-3 or TRBV12-4, the J call TRBJ1-3; TCRdb's D call, TRBD1, is unchecked because there is no DNA. The CDR3 spans 16 residues. Here the CDR3 reads CASSPGDKTSGNTIYF.

CDR3 loop: CSARISVAYEQYF. The chain combines TRBV20-1 with TRBJ2-7. The CDR3 is 13 amino acids. Germline values: CDR1 DFQATT, CDR2 SNEGSKA (reference sequence).

The CDR3 sequence is CASSQSWGYEQYF. The chain is built from TRBV7-2 and TRBJ2-7. The CDR3 loop spans 13 amino acids. Germline V gene lookup returns CDR1 SGHTA and CDR2 FQGNSA.

The chain carries TRBV3-1 and TRBJ2-1; with no DNA, the TCRdb D assignment of TRBD2 cannot be verified. The CDR3 has 16 residues. Germline CDR1 LGHDT, CDR2 YNNKEL (reference sequence). The CDR3 is CASSQTVVAGGNEQFF.

The gene calls are TRBV12-3 or TRBV12-4 and TRBJ1-4; TCRdb's assignment of TRBD1 cannot be checked, as there is no DNA. The CDR3 totals 14 residues. The CDR3 protein is CASSPRQGGEKLFF.

The rearrangement uses TRBV20-1 and TRBJ1-1; checking the TCRdb D call of TRBD1 is not possible without DNA. This CDR3 has 12 residues. Per germline, CDR1 DFQATT and CDR2 SNEGSKA (reference sequence). The chain's CDR3 is CSAGRQGGEAFF.

The chain couples TRBV7-2 to TRBJ2-7; checking the TCRdb D call of TRBD2 is not possible without DNA. From germline, CDR1 is SGHTA and CDR2 FQGNSA. CDR3 length: 16 residues. CDR3 residues: CASSLVPAGGPHEQYF.

The chain is built from TRBV7-2 and TRBJ2-1; the D call of TRBD2 rests on TCRdb alone, since no DNA is present to check it. The CDR3 length is 17 residues. Germline V gene lookup returns CDR1 SGHTA and CDR2 FQGNSA. The CDR3 loop reads CASSSQPPTSGANEQFF.

This sequence joins TRBV13 and TRBJ2-1; there is no DNA to check the TCRdb D call of TRBD1. Germline V gene lookup returns CDR1 PRHDT and CDR2 FYEKMQ (reference sequence). This CDR3 contains 13 residues. The CDR3 protein is CASSFKLGGEQFF.

The CDR3 loop is CASSAFGQGGNQPQHF. The chain combines TRBV12-3 or TRBV12-4 with TRBJ1-5; TCRdb's D gene call, TRBD1, goes unchecked for lack of DNA. This CDR3 region has 16 residues.

The rearrangement joins TRBV7-8 to TRBJ2-1; TCRdb indicates TRBD2, and absent DNA this call remains unverified. Per the germline V gene, CDR1 is SGHVS and CDR2 is FQNEAQ. The length of the CDR3 is 16 residues. CDR3 in amino acids: CASSPPRRVTYNEQFF.

The chain employs TRBV3-1 and TRBJ2-7. The CDR3 runs 14 residues. CDR1 LGHDT and CDR2 YNNKEL come from the germline V gene (reference sequence). CDR3 loop: CASSHVGGSYEQYF.

The V call is TRBV28, the J call TRBJ1-6; the TRBD1 assignment by TCRdb is unverifiable without DNA. The CDR3 has 14 amino acids. In germline, CDR1 is MDHEN, CDR2 SYDVKM. The CDR3: CASSSGTGYSPLHF.

This chain links TRBV7-8 with TRBJ2-1; the TCRdb call, TRBD2, lacks DNA for checking. Germline lookup yields CDR1 SGHVS and CDR2 FQNEAQ. CDR3 length: 19 residues. The chain's CDR3 is CASSLPKGEAGVGGNEQFF. Full variable domain (remainder filled in from reference TRBV7-8 and TRBJ2-1): GAGVSQSPRYKVAKRGQDVALRCDPISGHVSLFWYQQALGQGPEFLTYFQNEAQLDKSGLPSDRFFAERPEGSVSTLKIQRTQQEDSAVYLCASSLPKGEAGVGGNEQFFGPGTRLTVL.

V and J are TRBV5-4 and TRBJ1-2. CDR3 length equals 15 residues. The germline V gene has CDR1 SGHNT and CDR2 YYREEE (reference sequence). CDR3 residues: CASSRAERGSYGYTF. The variable domain in full, completed from reference TRBV5-4 and TRBJ1-2, reads ETGVTQSPTHLIKTRGQQVTLRCSSQSGHNTVSWYQQALGQGPQFIFQYYREEENGRGNFPPRFSGLQFPNYSSELNVNALELDDSALYLCASSRAERGSYGYTFGSGTRLTVV.

The rearrangement links TRBV7-1 to TRBJ2-5. TRBV7-1 is recorded as an ORF, its role being uncertain. There are 13 residues in the CDR3. The CDR3 loop reads CASSSTYQETQYF.

The V and J genes are TRBV20-1 and TRBJ2-3; absent DNA, TCRdb's TRBD2 call cannot be checked. The CDR3 sequence is 21 residues long. CDR1 and CDR2 (germline): DFQATT, SNEGSKA (reference sequence). The CDR3 here is CSARRVTGLAGAHPNTDTQYF.